Presented here are 13 T cell receptor beta chains from one specimen sequenced in a study of T-cell memory formation after mild COVID-19. TCRdb passed the 5' RACE reads through MiXCR, listing each CDR3 protein once. The table has roughly 400,000 distinct CDR3 sequences, more than 15% seen once. The sequenced sample consisted of PBMCs or a T cell subset sorted from them (not recorded which). These receptors were collected from a man between 18 and 35 years old who had mild COVID-19 (a few samples of this study predate the infection). Cell type and time point are not known.

This clonotype was seen a handful of times. The chain recombines TRBV24-1 with TRBJ2-3; 11 bases are a match to TRBD1. There are 15 residues in the CDR3. Trimming at V came to 3 bases and at J to 8 bases, leaving 6 bases not matched to a gene. Germline V gene data show CDR1 as KGHDR and CDR2 as SFDVKD. Here the CDR3 DNA reads TGTGCCACCAGTGATGCCGGGACAGGGGGAGGTACGCAGTATTTT. It is translated as CATSDAGTGGGTQYF.

The chain recombines TRBV5-1 with TRBJ2-7; D tentatively fits TRBD1 or TRBD2 (6 bases each). Trimming removed 3 bases at V and 6 bases at J, with 28 bases between. The CDR3 sequence is 18 residues long. Looked up from germline, CDR1 is SGHRS and CDR2 is YFSETQ. For the CDR3, the DNA is TGCGCCAGCAGCTCCGGATCCGCCCTCGGGGGCCTCTCGGGCGAGCAGTACGTC. This sequence encodes CASSSGSALGGLSGEQYV.

The chain has TRBV4-2 and TRBJ1-2; D gene ambiguous. Per germline, CDR1 LGHNA and CDR2 YNFKEQ. V lost 0 bases and J lost 4, with 15 bases in between. CDR3 length: 16 residues. In DNA, the CDR3 is TGTGCCAGCAGCCAAGATAGATTCATCTCTGCCTATGGCTACACCTTC. It translates to CASSQDRFISAYGYTF.

The chain carries TRBV11-2 and TRBJ2-3; tentatively, D is TRBD2 (6 bases). V was clipped by 11 bases and J by 6 bases, with 6 bases between them. Germline values: CDR1 SGHAT, CDR2 FQNNGV. CDR3 length: 9 residues. CDR3 DNA sequence: TGTGCCGGGGGGGATACGCAGTATTTT. Translation gives CAGGDTQYF. Together with reference TRBV11-2 and TRBJ2-3, the CDR3 gives the full variable domain: EAGVAQSPRYKIIEKRQSVAFWCNPISGHATLYWYQQILGQGPKLLIQFQNNGVVDDSQLPKDRFSAERLKGVDSTLKIQPAKLEDSAVYLCAGGDTQYFGPGTRLTVL.

There are a few counts of this clonotype. This chain joins TRBV29-1 and TRBJ2-5; D gene unclear. There are 13 residues in the CDR3. V was trimmed by 2 bases and J by 4 bases, leaving 11 bases between them. Germline-derived CDR1 and CDR2 are SQVTM and ANQGSEA. The CDR3 DNA follows: TGCAGCGTTGAAAAGGGCCCTACAGAGACCCAGTACTTC. Translated: CSVEKGPTETQYF.

This clonotype showed up many times. The chain couples TRBV7-9 to TRBJ1-1; D is unresolved. Germline values: CDR1 SEHNR, CDR2 FQNEAQ (reference sequence). This CDR3 region has 13 residues. V lost 2 bases to trimming and J lost 0 bases, with 4 bases between them. In nucleotides, the CDR3 is TGTGCCAGCAGCTTAACAATGAACACTGAAGCTTTCTTT. Translated: CASSLTMNTEAFF.

This clonotype was found a few times. The rearrangement links TRBV6-6 to TRBJ2-3; D perhaps matches TRBD2 (5 bases). CDR1 and CDR2 (germline): MNHNY, SVGAGI (reference sequence). The CDR3 consists of 13 residues. The V and J ends lost 5 bases and 4 bases respectively, with 10 bases between them. The CDR3 reads CASSKAVADTQYF. Written as DNA, the CDR3 is TGTGCCAGCAGTAAAGCGGTGGCAGATACGCAGTATTTT.

This clonotype occurred a few times. This chain uses TRBV7-9 with TRBJ1-2; 10 bases match TRBD1. The CDR3 runs to 14 residues. Losses at the gene ends were 1 base for V and 7 bases for J; bases not matched to a gene: 3. The V gene's germline CDR1 is SEHNR and CDR2 FQNEAQ (reference sequence). CDR3 nucleotide sequence: TGTGCCAGCAGCTTAGAGGACAGGGGGACTGGCTACACCTTC. Its protein product is CASSLEDRGTGYTF.

This clonotype turned up a few times. The rearrangement links TRBV4-3 to TRBJ2-1, with TRBD1 matching over 7 bases. The CDR3 contains 15 residues. The junction had 9 bases not matched to a gene; V was cut back by 4 bases and J by 6 bases. Per the germline V gene, CDR1 is LGHNA and CDR2 is YSLEER. The CDR3 reads CASSPTKGASNEQFF. The CDR3 DNA reads TGCGCCAGCAGCCCTACTAAGGGGGCGTCCAATGAGCAGTTCTTC.

The table lists this clonotype with a few counts. The genes are TRBV11-2 and TRBJ2-3; TRBD2 agrees at 8 bases. This CDR3 spans 19 amino acids. The V gene end was trimmed by 5 bases and the J gene end by 5 bases; junction bases not matched to a gene: 21. Germline CDR1 is SGHAT and CDR2 is FQNNGV. The CDR3 region has the DNA TGTGCCAGCAGCAAAGGTCCCGGATGGCGGGGGGCCCGGAGAGATACGCAGTATTTT. As protein: CASSKGPGWRGARRDTQYF. Full variable domain (outside the CDR3, taken from reference TRBV11-2 and TRBJ2-3): EAGVAQSPRYKIIEKRQSVAFWCNPISGHATLYWYQQILGQGPKLLIQFQNNGVVDDSQLPKDRFSAERLKGVDSTLKIQPAKLEDSAVYLCASSKGPGWRGARRDTQYFGPGTRLTVL.

In its sample, this clonotype was seen a few times. The chain is built from TRBV28 and TRBJ1-2; D uncertain. CDR1 is MDHEN and CDR2 is SYDVKM in the germline V gene. The CDR3 contains 12 residues. Trimming removed 7 bases at V and 7 bases at J, with 13 bases between. The CDR3 loop reads CASTDSLRGYTF. For the CDR3, the DNA is TGTGCCAGCACTGACTCCTTGCGTGGCTACACCTTC.

The chain employs TRBV20-1 and TRBJ2-3, with a possible D match to TRBD1 (5 bases). The germline CDR1 and CDR2 sequences are DFQATT and SNEGSKA (reference sequence). V dropped 6 bases and J dropped 5 bases, with 18 bases sitting between them. The CDR3 is 14 amino acids. CDR3 DNA sequence: TGCAGTGCGGAAACCCCCTCTAGGGGAGATACGCAGTATTTT. This codes for CSAETPSRGDTQYF.

This clonotype showed up many times. V is TRBV5-1 and J is TRBJ2-3, with 12 bases matching TRBD2. The germline V gene has CDR1 SGHRS and CDR2 YFSETQ. This CDR3 contains 16 residues. V dropped 4 bases and J dropped 1; count of bases not matched to a gene: 4. In DNA, the CDR3 is TGCGCCAGCAGCCTTCGGACTAGCGGGGGCACAGATACGCAGTATTTT. It yields the protein CASSLRTSGGTDTQYF.